This TCR beta chain emerged from a study of blood T cell repertoires in COVID-19. Sequencing was performed with immunoSEQ multiplex PCR; in TCRdb, only in-frame clones are kept and a portion is missing. The sample has 180,000 or so clones; approximately 83% are singletons. Trimming at V came to 4 bases and at J to 6 bases, leaving 7 bases not matched to a gene. Germline CDR1 reads SNHLY; CDR2 reads FYNNEI. This CDR3 is built from 15 residues. The chain employs TRBV2 and TRBJ1-4, with TRBD1 identical over 8 bases. The source material was peripheral blood. The sequence derives from a human donor with active or convalescent COVID-19. The donor label of this sample is uncertain. The CDR3 spells CASSGSTGGDEKLFF. The CDR3 nucleotides read TGTGCCAGCAGTGGCAGCACAGGGGGGGATGAAAAACTGTTTTTT.